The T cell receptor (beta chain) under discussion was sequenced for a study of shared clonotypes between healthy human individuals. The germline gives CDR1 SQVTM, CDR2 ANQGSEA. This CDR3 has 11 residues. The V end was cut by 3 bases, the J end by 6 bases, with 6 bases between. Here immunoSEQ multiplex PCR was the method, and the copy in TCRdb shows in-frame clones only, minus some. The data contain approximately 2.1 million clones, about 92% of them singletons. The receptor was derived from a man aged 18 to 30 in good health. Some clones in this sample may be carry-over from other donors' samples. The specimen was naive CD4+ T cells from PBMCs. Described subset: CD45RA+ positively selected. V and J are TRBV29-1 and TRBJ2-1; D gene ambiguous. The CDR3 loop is CSVDWRNEQFF. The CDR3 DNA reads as TGCAGCGTTGACTGGCGCAATGAGCAGTTCTTC.